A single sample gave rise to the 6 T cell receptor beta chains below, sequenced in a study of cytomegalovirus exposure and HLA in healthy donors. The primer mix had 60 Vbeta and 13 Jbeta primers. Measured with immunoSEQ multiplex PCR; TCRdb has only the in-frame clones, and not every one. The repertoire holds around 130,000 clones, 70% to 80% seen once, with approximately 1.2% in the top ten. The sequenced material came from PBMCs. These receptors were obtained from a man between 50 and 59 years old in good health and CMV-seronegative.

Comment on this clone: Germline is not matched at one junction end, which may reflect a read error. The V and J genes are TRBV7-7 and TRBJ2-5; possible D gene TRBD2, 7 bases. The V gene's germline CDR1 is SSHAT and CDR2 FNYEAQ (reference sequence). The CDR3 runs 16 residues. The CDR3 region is CASSLVVGGGKETQYF. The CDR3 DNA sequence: TGTGCTAGCAGCTTAGTCGTAGGGGGGGGTAAAGAGACCCAGTACTTC.

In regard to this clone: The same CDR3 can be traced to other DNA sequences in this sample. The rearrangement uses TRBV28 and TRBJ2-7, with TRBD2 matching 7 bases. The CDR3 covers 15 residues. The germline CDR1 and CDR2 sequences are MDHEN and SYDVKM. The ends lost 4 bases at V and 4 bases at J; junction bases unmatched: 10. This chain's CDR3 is CASSSPGGRTYEQYF. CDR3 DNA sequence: TGTGCCAGCAGTTCCCCTGGCGGGAGAACGTACGAGCAGTACTTC. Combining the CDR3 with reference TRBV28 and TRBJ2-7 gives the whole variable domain DVKVTQSSRYLVKRTGEKVFLECVQDMDHENMFWYRQDPGLGLRLIYFSYDVKMKEKGDIPEGYSVSREKKERFSLILESASTNQTSMYLCASSSPGGRTYEQYFGPGTRLTVT.

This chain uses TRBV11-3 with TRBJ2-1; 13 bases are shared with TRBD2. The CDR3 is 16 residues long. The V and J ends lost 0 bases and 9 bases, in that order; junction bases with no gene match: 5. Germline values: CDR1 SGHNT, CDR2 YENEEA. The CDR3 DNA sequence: TGTGCCAGCAGCTTAGATGGACTAGCGGGAGAAGGTGAGCAGTTCTTC. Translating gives CASSLDGLAGEGEQFF.

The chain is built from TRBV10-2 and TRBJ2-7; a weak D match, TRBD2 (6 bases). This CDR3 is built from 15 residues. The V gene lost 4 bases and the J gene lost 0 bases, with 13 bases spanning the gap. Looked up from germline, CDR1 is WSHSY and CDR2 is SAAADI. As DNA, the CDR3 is TGCGCCAGCAGTGCCCCGGACTACCTCTCCTACGAGCAGTACTTC. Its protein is CASSAPDYLSYEQYF.

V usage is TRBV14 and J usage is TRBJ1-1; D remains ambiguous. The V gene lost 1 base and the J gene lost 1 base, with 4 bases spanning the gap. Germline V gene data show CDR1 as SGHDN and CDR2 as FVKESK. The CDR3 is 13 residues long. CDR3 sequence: CASSQGQNTEAFF. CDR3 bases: TGTGCCAGCAGCCAAGGACAGAACACTGAAGCTTTCTTT.

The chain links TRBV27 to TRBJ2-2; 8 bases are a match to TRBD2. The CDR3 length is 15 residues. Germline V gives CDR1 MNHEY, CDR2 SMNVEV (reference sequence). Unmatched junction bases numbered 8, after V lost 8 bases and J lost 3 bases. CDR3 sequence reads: CASGTRAGYTGELFF. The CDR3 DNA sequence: TGTGCCAGCGGGACTAGGGCGGGCTACACCGGGGAGCTGTTTTTT.